This TCR beta chain appears in the sequencing data of a study of T cells in Graves' hyperthyroidism and ophthalmopathy. Study findings and constraints: Blood shared most expanded thyroid clonotypes above 0.001.

This clonotype was observed many times. Its antigen is currently unknown. V was pared by 6 bases and J by 0 bases, with 9 bases between. This CDR3 is built from 13 residues. Researchers amplified the TCR beta CDR3 regions from RNA transcripts. HTBI primers drove first-round RT-PCR of the TCR CDR3. Each CDR3 protein is one row after TCRdb ran MiXCR on the multiplex PCR reads. This sample has 400,000 or so distinct CDR3 sequences, with roughly 14% found just once. Sample: blood. The receptor's source is a woman aged 25 to 39 with Graves' ophthalmopathy. J is TRBJ2-7 and V is TRBV12-3 or TRBV12-4; possibly TRBD1 or TRBD2 for D (5 bases each). This CDR3 is CASSGASSYEQYF. The DNA for the CDR3 is TGTGCCAGCAGCGGGGCAAGCTCCTACGAGCAGTACTTC.